This TCR beta chain was sequenced in a study of cytomegalovirus exposure and HLA in healthy donors. Broader study findings: Confirmation was obtained in vitro that three CMV-associated chains are specific for CMV antigens. Only CMV serostatus was available as immune exposure information.

Each donor was nominally healthy when sampled (though unrecorded immune exposures were likely). Points on this clone: Its target is not known.

Primers: 60 Vbeta forward and 13 Jbeta reverse. TCRdb's table, derived via immunoSEQ multiplex PCR, lists solely in-frame clones and lacks some. The sample shows about 190,000 clones, approximately 86% of them seen only once. The sequencing input was PBMCs. This TCR was recovered from a boy aged 2 to 9 in good health and CMV-seronegative.

The CDR3 region is CASRDRVTGELFF. Written as DNA, the CDR3 is TGTGCCAGCCGGGACAGAGTGACCGGGGAGCTGTTTTTT. This chain connects TRBV28 to TRBJ2-2; 7 nucleotides align to TRBD1. CDR1 and CDR2 (germline): MDHEN, SYDVKM. The ends lost 8 bases at V and 5 bases at J; junction bases unmatched: 5. The CDR3 totals 13 residues.